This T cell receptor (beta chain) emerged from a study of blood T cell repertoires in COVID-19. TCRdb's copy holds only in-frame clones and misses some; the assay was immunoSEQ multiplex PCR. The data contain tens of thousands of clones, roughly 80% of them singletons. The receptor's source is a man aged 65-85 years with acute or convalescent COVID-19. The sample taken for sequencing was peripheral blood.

The CDR3 DNA reads TGTGCCAGCAAGATCGGGACTAGCGGCCCAGATACGCAGTATTTT. Its protein product is CASKIGTSGPDTQYF. The chain is built from TRBV6-6 and TRBJ2-3, with 11 positions matching TRBD2. Germline V CDR1 and CDR2: MNHNY, SVGAGI (reference sequence). CDR3 size: 15 residues. The trim removed 7 bases at V and 4 bases at J, leaving 7 bases unmatched.